This entry features one T cell receptor beta chain sequence. The clone's antigen remains unknown. There are no base qualities to consult, and no much larger clone falls within one base. Here V drops 2 bases and J drops 4 bases, and the junction holds 3 bases not matched to any gene. From cysteine to phenylalanine, the CDR3 is 14 amino acids long. Solely the CDR3 DNA is kept, with 42 bases framed from the first base. CDR1 and CDR2 are read off the germline V gene as LGHNA and YNFKEQ. The cohort was made up of 500 to 800 healthy bone marrow donors. At the time of sampling, every cohort member was nominally healthy, though immune exposures that went unrecorded were likely present. The donor tested CMV seropositive, placing the donor among the 289 seropositive members of the cohort. A peripheral blood sample was provided by each donor, and peripheral blood mononuclear cells were used for TCR beta sequencing. The Qiagen DNeasy Blood Extraction Kit was used to extract genomic DNA from the blood cell samples.

The library was obtained by the immunoSEQ multiplex PCR assay. For the multiplex PCR, a mixture combining 60 forward primers for TCR Vbeta segments and 13 reverse primers for TCR Jbeta segments was used. The CDR3 region of rearranged TCR beta genes was amplified from genomic DNA with a multiplex PCR assay. The Illumina HiSeq System was used to sequence the amplified TCR beta libraries as 87-base-pair reads. Regarding the original processing steps: A later analysis tallied 75 million to 85 million unique TCR beta chains across the 666 repertoires, and about 10 million of those chains were shared by two or more donors. To remove PCR and sequencing errors, raw reads were error-corrected and collapsed into unique sequences using a nearest-neighbor algorithm that merged closely related sequences. Alignment of CDR3 sequences to IMGT reference sequences was used to assign V, D and J gene segments. For a sequence to be retained, a match of at least six nucleotides was required to both a V gene segment and a J gene segment. A rearrangement was called productive if the CDR3 had no stop codons and remained in frame with V and J, and every other rearrangement was called non-productive. CDR3 was defined by IMGT convention, running from the second conserved V-encoded cysteine to the conserved J-encoded phenylalanine. The earlier analysis of fewer than 750 of the donors excluded sequences that lacked an unambiguous match to a single V gene segment. An earlier analysis of 587 of the donors called V segments functional above 56.7% productive rearrangements and segregating when the between-donor standard deviation exceeded 5%. A statistical classification framework was developed to diagnose cytomegalovirus status using the catalog of TCR beta chain sequences. V and J gene assignment, in a later analysis, came from comparing TCR nucleotide sequences with IMGT/GENE-DB human TR gene sequences. Using the TCRdist pipeline, a later analysis assigned CDR3 sequences along with most-parsimonious VDJ recombination scenarios. A later analysis defined each TCR beta chain by its CDR3 amino acid sequence plus V-gene family, and excluded reads lacking a unique V-gene family. As a way to deal with suspected cross-contamination and a sequencing artifact, a later analysis dropped hundreds of nucleotide sequences that were highly shared and had low generation probability. In a later analysis, a clonal expansion index was calculated for each public chain from normalized within-repertoire ranks of inferred template counts. A later analysis computed generation probabilities with a VDJ recombination model fitted to out-of-frame rearrangements, and checked the results against IGoR. In a later analysis, hypergeometric tests were used to score TCR-TCR, TCR-HLA and TCR-CMV co-occurrence, with a repertoire-size bias correction applied to TCR pairs. To estimate false discovery rates, a later analysis permuted the HLA or CMV assignments 20 times. In a later analysis, co-occurring TCRs were grouped with DBSCAN, and TCRdist sequence similarity was added when clustering was performed within HLA-allele-positive subsets. Co-occurrence clustering excluded repertoires with fewer than 30,000 or more than 120,000 public chains, plus five with anomalous nucleotide sharing. The table was pulled from immuneACCESS by TCRdb, which kept in-frame rearrangements only. Such tables lose some clones; where checked, under half of the loss comes from unresolved V genes, and the rest has no known cause. D and trimming come from the DNA, and the V and J calls and clone size come from that table. The table for this sample lists roughly 71,000 clones; 65% to 70% of them were counted only once. The ten most abundant clones make up less than 25% of the sample.

This sample was taken from a study of cytomegalovirus exposure and HLA in healthy donors (dated by TCRdb to 2015 to 2018). Some background on the complete study: An earlier analysis of around 600 of the donors reported 250 to 300 Gb of sequence data and more than 90 million unique TCR beta sequences from about 200 million T cells. An early release covering some 640 HLA-typed donors comprised about 300 gigabases of sequencing data and 85 million to 100 million unique TCR sequences. The genetic ancestry cluster associated with self-reported Caucasian donors included about 84% of the roughly 400 genotyped donors. The study aimed to test whether cataloging public T cell receptors could reveal signatures of past pathogen exposure. The T cell repertoires of 550 to 850 subjects were profiled by immunosequencing and related to cytomegalovirus serostatus. A separate validation cohort of 100 to 150 different subjects was used in addition to the roughly 720-subject first cohort. To predict cytomegalovirus infection status, the study combined high-throughput TCR immunosequencing, statistical association of individual TCRs with disease status, and machine learning. A later analysis re-examined previously published TCR beta repertoires from more than 650 donors and added high-resolution HLA genotyping to investigate patterns of TCR occurrence. In the later analysis, no new phenotypic data were used to find candidate immune exposures; instead, reliance was placed on TCR beta sequences and their occurrence across donors. An earlier analysis of around 580 of the donors used high-throughput TCR beta sequencing to judge whether each TCR beta V gene segment behaved as functional or pseudogenic. Donor age, sex, ethnicity and CMV serostatus were compiled alongside the repertoire data. In a later genetic analysis, genome-wide SNP genotypes for about 65% of the roughly 700 donors were used, and that subset was treated as a discovery cohort. All discovery cohort repertoires had been generated on a single sequencing platform. Class I and class II HLA loci were covered by the typing at four-digit resolution. Typing coverage varied by locus: 629-630 donors for A, B, C, DRB1 and DQB1; about 520 for DQA1; around 610 for DPA1; about 450 for DPB1. A handful of DR-DQ haplotypes were handled as single units for association and clustering because linkage in the cohort was strong. Among several hundred genotyped donors of the cohort, an average of around 240,000 unique TCR beta nucleotide sequences was sequenced per donor, of which about 18% were non-productive. General conclusions and limits of the study: Because the 87-base-pair reads could not distinguish some IMGT-functional V segments, including TRBV6-2 and TRBV6-3, those segments were excluded. Cytomegalovirus status was reported to be diagnosed by the classifier with high specificity and sensitivity in both the original and validation cohorts. The study gave a list of around 170 TCR beta chains associated with cytomegalovirus. A later genetic analysis associated a missense DCLRE1C variant with V-gene and J-gene trimming of TCR beta chains, and an independent cohort replicated the association. A later genetic analysis reported fewer N-insertions in productive TCRs among donors in an Asian-associated ancestry cluster than the roughly 650-donor mean. A cluster of highly shared sequence variants was judged likely to represent a technical artifact of the sequencing pipeline. In a later analysis, 15,000 to 20,000 TCR beta sequences were associated with specific HLA alleles at a false discovery rate of 0.05. A few of the identified cytomegalovirus-associated TCR beta chains were confirmed in vitro to be specific for cytomegalovirus antigens. A later analysis found that TCR association rates varied across HLA loci, with DRB1 alleles showing the most associated TCRs and HLA-C alleles the fewest. Correlated functional status among segregating V segments might be attributable to linkage disequilibrium, but an unknown experimental factor could not be ruled out. Because counts were too low, seventeen rarely observed V segments, including chromosome 9 orphons, were left out of the earlier analysis of 587 of the donors. Roughly uniform sequencing depth across donors was assumed in presence/absence analyses, although this assumption may not hold. In a later analysis, most CMV-associated TCR beta chains were found to appear HLA-restricted, with HLA associations seemingly driven largely by CMV exposure. A later analysis reported that several top co-occurrence clusters appeared linked to parvovirus B19, influenza, CMV and Epstein-Barr virus. Broadly in line with IMGT annotations, most TCR beta V segments showed up in productive rearrangements about 87% or about 30% of the time in an earlier analysis of under 700 of the donors. A further reported finding was that TCR beta sequences accurately predicted the HLA-A and HLA-B alleles for most subjects in the first cohort. A later analysis found that HLA-associated TCR beta chains were more clonally expanded and had lower generation probabilities than equally common non-associated chains. While some public TCRs were present in many individuals, most TCR sequences turned up only very rarely across donors. Because some donors lacked HLA typing at each locus, the association tests relied only on the typed subset. This cohort had only TCR beta chains sequenced, and the lack of alpha or paired-chain data limited which features could be detected. The authors suggested that the approach could potentially be extended to other disease states and immunological phenotypes. The only immune exposure information available for the cohort was CMV serostatus. When HLA alleles, especially DR and DQ, strongly co-occurred, TCR associations were difficult to assign to individual alleles.

Recombination linked TRBV4-2 to TRBJ2-3; 7 central bases correspond to TRBD1. This receptor was obtained from a man in his forties in good health and CMV-seropositive. Material for sequencing was PBMCs. The CDR3 reads CASSQLTGADTQYF. Read as DNA, the sequence is TGTGCCAGCAGCCAACTTACAGGGGCAGATACGCAGTATTTT.